The rows below give T cell receptor beta chains drawn from one sample of a study of blood T cell repertoires in COVID-19. The assay was immunoSEQ multiplex PCR, and TCRdb's table has in-frame clones only and misses some. The sample consists of roughly 280,000 clones, 88% of them appearing once. The material sequenced was peripheral blood. These receptors were obtained from a woman in her twenties or thirties with COVID-19, enrolled during active disease. The CDR3 runs from the conserved cysteine through the conserved F or W. Fields, in order: V gene, J gene, clone size, D gene, CDR3 DNA, CDR3 protein. D genes are given only for firm matches. Expanded clones are given a class, and other clones once, few, many or no size at all.

TRBV5-8	TRBJ2-2	few	TRBD2	TGTGCCAGCAGCTGGACGGGAGGGCCCACTGGGGAGCTGTTTTTT	CASSWTGGPTGELFF
TRBV18	TRBJ1-1	NA	NA	TGTGCCAGCTCACCACTAGGCAGGGGCGCAGGATCCACTGAAGCTTTCTTT	CASSPLGRGAGSTEAFF
TRBV10-2	TRBJ1-4	few	NA	TGCGCCAGCAGTGAGTCAGGAGCAACTAATGAAAAACTGTTTTTT	CASSESGATNEKLFF
TRBV5-5	TRBJ2-5	NA	TRBD2	TGTGCCAGCAGCCCCACTAGCGTCCAAGAGACCCAGTACTTC	CASSPTSVQETQYF
TRBV28	TRBJ2-7	NA	NA	TGTGCCAGCAGTCCCCGCGGGACAGCCTCCTACGAGCAGTACTTC	CASSPRGTASYEQYF
TRBV27	TRBJ2-1	NA	TRBD2	TGTGCCAGCAGTTTAAGCGGGACGCATAGGCGTGAGCAGTTCTTC	CASSLSGTHRREQFF
TRBV4-3	TRBJ1-6	NA	NA	TGCGCCAGCAGCCAAGATCCCTCTTCCTCGGGATGGAATTCACCCCTCCACTTT	CASSQDPSSSGWNSPLHF
TRBV19	TRBJ1-1	once	TRBD1	TGTGCCAGTAGTGTACAGGGGGCGCCGACTGAAGCTTTCTTT	CASSVQGAPTEAFF
TRBV29-1	TRBJ2-5	NA	TRBD2	TGCAGCGTTGAAGTCGGGAGGGTCACCCAGTACTTC	CSVEVGRVTQYF
TRBV5-1	TRBJ1-1	NA	TRBD1	TGCGCCAGCAGCTTGGGACAGGGGGGCACTGAAGCTTTCTTT	CASSLGQGGTEAFF
TRBV30	TRBJ2-1	once	TRBD1	TGTGCCTGGAGTGAGGACAGGGGTGCCTACAATGAGCAGTTCTTC	CAWSEDRGAYNEQFF
TRBV28	TRBJ2-7	NA	NA	TGTGCCAGCAGTTTGGGACTCCTCCCTTACGAGCAGTACTTC	CASSLGLLPYEQYF
TRBV19	TRBJ1-1	NA	NA	TGTGCCAGTATCCCACGCCCAGGGGTGAACACTGAAGCTTTCTTT	CASIPRPGVNTEAFF
TRBV28	TRBJ2-1	NA	NA	TGTGCCAGCAGTGTCGGTGGGCCCCAGAATGAGCAGTTCTTC	CASSVGGPQNEQFF
TRBV10-1	TRBJ1-1	NA	TRBD1	TGCGCCAGCAGGCTCACAGGGGGTGAAGCTTTCTTT	CASRLTGGEAFF
TRBV29-1	TRBJ2-3	NA	TRBD2	TGCAGCGTTGAAGGGGAGGGCCCTAGCACAGATACGCAGTATTTT	CSVEGEGPSTDTQYF
TRBV2	TRBJ1-4	few	NA	TGTGCCAGCAGGACTGTGGGGAGTAATGAAAAACTGTTTTTT	CASRTVGSNEKLFF
TRBV2	TRBJ1-6	NA	TRBD1	TGTGCCAGCGACAGGGAAAATCCCTATAATTCACCCCTCCACTTT	CASDRENPYNSPLHF
TRBV28	TRBJ1-5	NA	TRBD1	TGTGCCAGCAGCTTAGGGACAGAAGCCGTTGGGCCCCAGCATTTT	CASSLGTEAVGPQHF
TRBV9	TRBJ1-6	NA	NA	TGTGCCAGCAGCGTAGATGTAAGGGGCAGGACCGGTTCACCCCTCCACTTT	CASSVDVRGRTGSPLHF
TRBV28	TRBJ2-5	NA	TRBD1	TGTGCCAGCAGTTTAGGGGACAGGGTCGAGACTGGGACCCAGTACTTC	CASSLGDRVETGTQYF
TRBV4-1	TRBJ2-7	few	NA	TGCGCCAGCAGCCGCGGGGCTGACCTTAAAGAGCAGTACTTC	CASSRGADLKEQYF
TRBV15	TRBJ2-3	NA	TRBD2	TGTGCCACCAGTTTGACTAGCGGGAGGGTAGATACGCAGTATTTT	CATSLTSGRVDTQYF
TRBV15	TRBJ2-2	NA	TRBD2	TGTGCCACCAGCAGAGGACGCGGGGGTTGGACCGGGGAGCTGTTTTTT	CATSRGRGGWTGELFF
TRBV28	TRBJ2-7	NA	NA	TGTGCCAGCAGTCCCACTTCCCCGTTCGGGCAGTACTTC	CASSPTSPFGQYF
TRBV9	TRBJ2-7	few	TRBD1	TGTGCCAGCAGCCCAGGGACAGGGACATTCTCCTACGAGCAGTACTTC	CASSPGTGTFSYEQYF
TRBV27	TRBJ2-3	NA	TRBD1	TGTGCCAGCAGTTCATACAGGGGGACAGATACGCAGTATTTT	CASSSYRGTDTQYF
TRBV6-6	TRBJ1-3	NA	NA	TGTGCCAGCAGTTACTCGACATCAGGGGCTGGAAACACCATATATTTT	CASSYSTSGAGNTIYF
TRBV28	TRBJ2-7	NA	NA	TGTGCCAGCAGTTTTGACAGAATAATCAACGAGCAGTACTTC	CASSFDRIINEQYF
TRBV21-1	TRBJ1-5	NA	NA	TGTGCCAGCAGCAAGCCCCGGGACAGGGATAGCAATCAGCCCCAGCATTTT	CASSKPRDRDSNQPQHF
TRBV5-1	TRBJ2-1	NA	NA	TGCGCCAGCAGCTTGGGTATACCGCCGGATGAGCAGTTCTTC	CASSLGIPPDEQFF
TRBV10-1	TRBJ2-5	NA	NA	TGCGCCAGCAGCAACAGGGAGAAAGAGACCCAGTACTTC	CASSNREKETQYF
TRBV5-1	TRBJ2-1	NA	TRBD2	TGCGCCAGCAGCTTGTTGAGCGGGGTATATGAGCAGTTCTTC	CASSLLSGVYEQFF
TRBV28	TRBJ1-1	NA	NA	TGTGCCAGCAGTTTGACGGGGATCGGGGCTGAAGCTTTCTTT	CASSLTGIGAEAFF
TRBV4-3	TRBJ2-1	few	TRBD2	TGCGCCAGCAGCCGAACTAGCGGGAGTTACAATGAGCAGTTCTTC	CASSRTSGSYNEQFF
TRBV10-3	TRBJ1-6	NA	TRBD1	TGTGCCATCAGTGAGAACAGGGGGATTTCACCCCTCCACTTT	CAISENRGISPLHF
TRBV19	TRBJ2-2	NA	NA	TGTGCCAGTATTGGGGAGAGCACCGGGGAGCTGTTTTTT	CASIGESTGELFF
TRBV11-3	TRBJ2-3	NA	NA	TGTGCCAGCAGCTTCGGCGGTAGCACAGATACGCAGTATTTT	CASSFGGSTDTQYF
TRBV28	TRBJ1-1	NA	NA	TGTGCCTCAGGGGTCCCGACCCCTGAAGCTTTCTTT	CASGVPTPEAFF
TRBV13	TRBJ1-2	NA	NA	TGTGCCAGCAGCTCAGTGGCAGGTGCTTTCTATGGCTACACCTTC	CASSSVAGAFYGYTF
TRBV6-5	TRBJ1-6	NA	TRBD1	TGTGCCAGCGGGACAGGGTCGACACCCCTCCACTTT	CASGTGSTPLHF
TRBV6-5	TRBJ2-1	few	TRBD1	TGTGCCAGCAGTAGAAGACAGGGCTACTACAATGAGCAGTTCTTC	CASSRRQGYYNEQFF
TRBV4-1	TRBJ2-5	NA	NA	TGCGCCAGCAGCCAAGTGCTGAGCGCGTACCAAGAGACCCAGTACTTC	CASSQVLSAYQETQYF
TRBV27	TRBJ2-1	NA	NA	TGTGCCAGCAGTTTAGCACTAGAGTCCAATGAGCAGTTCTTC	CASSLALESNEQFF
TRBV6-4	TRBJ2-7	NA	TRBD2	TGTGCCAGCAGCGGCAGCGGGAGGGCTGACGAGCAGTACTTC	CASSGSGRADEQYF
TRBV19	TRBJ2-4	NA	TRBD2	TGTGCCAGTAGTATAGCGGCTAGCGGGAACATTCAGTACTTC	CASSIAASGNIQYF
TRBV29-1	TRBJ2-1	NA	NA	TGCAGCGTTGAAGAGAGGGCGACTGAGCAGTTCTTC	CSVEERATEQFF
TRBV5-4	TRBJ2-3	NA	TRBD2	TGTGCCAGCAGCTTGCGGTCTAGCGGGAGAGGTTCAGATACGCAGTATTTT	CASSLRSSGRGSDTQYF
TRBV3-1/TRBV3-2	TRBJ1-4	NA	NA	TGTGCCAGCAGGGACACGGGGGGAACTAATGAAAAACTGTTTTTT	CASRDTGGTNEKLFF
TRBV5-1	TRBJ1-2	NA	TRBD1	TGCGCCAGCAGCTTGGTAGGACAGGGTTACTACTATGGCTACACCTTC	CASSLVGQGYYYGYTF
TRBV5-1	TRBJ2-2	once	NA	TGCGCCAGCAGCTTTAGCGGCGAGGACACCGGGGAGCTGTTTTTT	CASSFSGEDTGELFF
TRBV2	TRBJ2-4	NA	TRBD1	TGTGCCAGCCGACAGGGGGCGGCCAAAAACATTCAGTACTTC	CASRQGAAKNIQYF
TRBV28	TRBJ1-2	NA	TRBD1	TGTGCCAGCAGTCTCAATCCCGGGACAGGGGGTGGCTACACCTTC	CASSLNPGTGGGYTF
TRBV18	TRBJ1-2	NA	NA	TGTGCCAGCTTATCAGGGGAAACGGGCTACACCTTC	CASLSGETGYTF
TRBV28	TRBJ2-1	NA	TRBD2	TGTGCCAGCAGTTTGGGGACTAGCGGGACCTGGAATGAGCAGTTCTTC	CASSLGTSGTWNEQFF
TRBV12-3/TRBV12-4	TRBJ2-3	NA	NA	TGTGCCAGCAGCCCGGTGGATACGCAGTATTTT	CASSPVDTQYF
TRBV30	TRBJ1-6	few	NA	TGTGCCTGGAGGAGGAGCTCCTATAATTCACCCCTCCACTTT	CAWRRSSYNSPLHF
TRBV10-1	TRBJ2-3	NA	TRBD1	TGCGCCAGCAGTGGGGACAGGGGCCCCACAGATACGCAGTATTTT	CASSGDRGPTDTQYF
TRBV5-8	TRBJ2-7	NA	TRBD1	TGTGCCAGCAGGGCCGGGACAGCGTTGCGCGAGCAGTACTTC	CASRAGTALREQYF
TRBV6-5	TRBJ1-4	NA	TRBD1	TGTGCCAGCAGTCGGGACAGGGATGAAAAACTGTTTTTT	CASSRDRDEKLFF